The present T cell receptor beta chain was sequenced within a study of T cell responses to AZD1222 COVID-19 vaccine. Method: immunoSEQ multiplex PCR; TCRdb's copy keeps in-frame clones and lacks some. The sample contains roughly 180,000 clones, about 92% of which appear only once. Per germline, CDR1 MNHEY and CDR2 SMNVEV (reference sequence). V lost 3 bases and J lost 2, with 16 bases in between. The CDR3 has 16 residues. Sequences were derived from peripheral blood, sampled 28 days after the second AZD1222 dose. This receptor was taken from an adult who received the AZD1222 COVID-19 vaccine. This chain joins TRBV27 and TRBJ2-5; the D gene is possibly TRBD1 (5 bases). DNA for the CDR3: TGTGCCAGCAGTTTGAGGCGGCCGACAGCTCAAGAGACCCAGTACTTC. Protein: CASSLRRPTAQETQYF.